This T cell receptor (beta chain) was documented in a study of blood T cell repertoires in COVID-19. Study-level background: Samples came from the United States, Italy and Spain, spanning acute and convalescent COVID-19. PBMCs, B-cell-depleted T cells, or T cells provided the cDNA or gDNA that made up the material.

Measured with immunoSEQ multiplex PCR; TCRdb has only the in-frame clones, and not every one. The sample lists 65,000 to 90,000 clones, about 89% occurring once. The J segment lost 4 bases and the V segment lost 5 bases, leaving 8 bases of the junction unmatched. The CDR3 runs 16 residues. CDR1 is MNHEY, CDR2 SMNVEV, per germline (reference sequence). The genes are TRBV27 and TRBJ2-1, with TRBD2 identical over 10 bases. The source material was peripheral blood. The TCR comes from a man aged 45-65 years with acute or convalescent COVID-19. In DNA form, the CDR3 reads TGTGCCAGCAGTAGCGGGAGGGGGTTTGGTTACAATGAGCAGTTCTTC. Translation gives CASSSGRGFGYNEQFF.